The 3 T cell receptor beta chains given below trace back to one sample, sequenced in a study of tumor and adjacent non-tumor tissue in lung cancer. No cell sorting was done before RNA was extracted from the tissue. This non-tumor lung sample came from over 3 cm beyond the tumor edge. Three rounds of nested PCR, following a modified ARM-PCR protocol, produced the TCRbeta library. TCRdb re-derived calls from the multiplex PCR reads in MiXCR, one entry per CDR3 protein. Of tens of thousands of distinct CDR3 sequences detected, nearly 70% appear once; the ten largest clones hold roughly 26%. The sample consisted of distant non-tumor lung tissue. Source of these receptors: a woman aged 50 to 60 with non-small cell lung cancer.

Points on this clonotype: The CDR3 does not end in the conserved phenylalanine or tryptophan, so this is likely a read error. The chain couples TRBV11-2 to TRBJ2-5; D is unclear. This CDR3 is 13 amino acids long. V lost 10 bases and J lost 7, with 19 bases in between. Germline CDR1 and CDR2: SGHAT and FQNNGV. This CDR3 reads CATTPAVMGTQYV. The CDR3 DNA reads TGTGCCACCACCCCAGCCGTGATGGGGACCCAGTACGTC.

V usage is TRBV10-3 and J usage is TRBJ2-1; perhaps TRBD1 as D (7 bases). From germline, CDR1 is ENHRY and CDR2 SYGVKD. There are 13 residues in the CDR3. With 6 bases removed from V and 8 bases from J, the gap between germline ends came to 14 bases. The CDR3 bases are TGTGCCATCAGCGGCAGGGGGGACGATGAGCAGTTCTTC. It specifies CAISGRGDDEQFF.

For this clonotype: This likely comes from a read error, as the CDR3 has no conserved phenylalanine or tryptophan at its end. The chain carries TRBV12-3 or TRBV12-4 and TRBJ2-3; D is possibly TRBD2 (5 bases). The V and J ends lost 6 bases and 6 bases respectively, with 16 bases between them. This CDR3 is 14 amino acids long. This CDR3 reads CASSTAGFTDTQYL. The CDR3 bases are TGTGCCAGCAGCACTGCGGGTTTCACTGATACGCAGTATTTA.